These T cell receptor beta chains were read from a single sample in a study of shared clonotypes between healthy human individuals. Measured with immunoSEQ multiplex PCR; TCRdb has only the in-frame clones, and not every one. The top ten hold 0.11% of the sample, which has about 600,000 clones, nearly 97% seen once. What was sequenced was naive CD8+ T cells sorted from blood. The receptors originated from a woman in her 30s in good health. The CDR3 runs from the conserved cysteine through the conserved F or W. The D gene is left open where the match is weak. Size is stated for part of the rows, as once, few or many counts, or as a class when the clone is expanded.

>TRBJ2-2|-|TRBV6-6|-
TGTGCCAGCAGTTACCGGACTGCGGGGTACACCGGGGAGCTGTTTTTT
CASSYRTAGYTGELFF
>TRBJ2-7|-|TRBV4-1|-
TGCGCCAGCAGCCAGATGGAGACTACCCTGAGCTCCTACGAGCAGTACTTC
CASSQMETTLSSYEQYF
>TRBJ1-2|TRBD1|TRBV7-9|-
TGTGCCAGCAGCTCCACCCGTGACAGGGGAGTCGCAGGTGGCTACACCTTC
CASSSTRDRGVAGGYTF
>TRBJ2-1|TRBD1|TRBV7-3|-
TGTGCCAGCAGCGCTTTACCGGGACAGGGGACGCAATACAATGAGCAGTTCTTC
CASSALPGQGTQYNEQFF
>TRBJ2-3|-|TRBV7-9|once
TGTGCCAGCAGCTTAGCGATTCGGGGGAGTAGCACAGATACGCAGTATTTT
CASSLAIRGSSTDTQYF
>TRBJ2-1|-|TRBV14|-
TGTGCCAGCAGCCAAGATTTTTTAGACCCGTCCTACAATGAGCAGTTCTTC
CASSQDFLDPSYNEQFF
>TRBJ1-2|TRBD1|TRBV10-1|-
TGCGCCAGCAGCACCCTGGGACAGCCTAACTATGGCTACACCTTC
CASSTLGQPNYGYTF
>TRBJ2-2|-|TRBV28|-
TGTGCCAGCAGTTTGAGCGCAGGGCACACCGGGGAGCTGTTTTTT
CASSLSAGHTGELFF
>TRBJ1-2|-|TRBV28|-
TGTGCCAGCAGGCCGGAGACAACCGGGGCAGGCTACACCTTC
CASRPETTGAGYTF
>TRBJ2-1|TRBD2|TRBV11-2|once
TGTGCCAGCAGCTCCTCTAGCGGGAGTCTGGGTTTGGCCAATGAGCAGTTCTTC
CASSSSSGSLGLANEQFF
>TRBJ2-7|-|TRBV5-1|-
TGCGCCAGCAGCTTTGGCAGAACCTACGAGCAGTACTTC
CASSFGRTYEQYF
>TRBJ1-4|-|TRBV28|-
TGTGCCAGCAGTTTATCCGATGAAAAACTGTTTTTT
CASSLSDEKLFF
>TRBJ2-3|-|TRBV7-9|-
TGTGCCAGCAGCTTAACCTATACGCAGTATTTT
CASSLTYTQYF